Below are 13 T cell receptor beta chains sequenced from a single sample in a study of CD8 T cells in Susac syndrome. RNA was extracted with the RNeasy kit, and a quantity of about 0.45 to 1 ug was reverse transcribed using random hexamers. TCRdb itself ran the immunoSEQ multiplex PCR reads through MiXCR, one entry per CDR3 protein. The sample contains 180,000 or so distinct CDR3 sequences, approximately 94% of which appear only once. The specimen was CD4+ T cells from PBMCs. The receptors originated from a human donor in good health.

J is TRBJ2-7 and V is TRBV28; D is perhaps TRBD1 (5 bases). From germline, CDR1 is MDHEN and CDR2 SYDVKM. The CDR3 runs to 13 residues. V was clipped by 7 bases and J by 6 bases, with 16 bases between them. CDR3 loop: CASINVGALEQYF. CDR3 coding DNA: TGTGCCAGCATAAATGTAGGGGCCCTCGAGCAGTACTTC.

V is TRBV4-1 and J is TRBJ2-7, with 10 bases matching TRBD1. V dropped 1 base and J dropped 3; count of bases not matched to a gene: 3. This CDR3 comprises 15 residues. Germline V gene data show CDR1 as MGHRA and CDR2 as YSYEKL. The CDR3 sequence: CASSQVGQGIYEQYF. CDR3 nucleotides: TGCGCCAGCAGCCAAGTGGGACAGGGGATCTACGAGCAGTACTTC.

The gene calls are TRBV5-4 and TRBJ2-5, with TRBD2 identical over 13 bases. The ends lost 4 bases at V and 1 base at J; junction bases unmatched: 1. The CDR3 extends over 15 amino acids. CDR1 and CDR2 (germline): SGHNT, YYREEE (reference sequence). The CDR3 coding sequence is TGTGCCAGCAGCCGGACTAGCGGGAGCCAAGAGACCCAGTACTTC. This translates into CASSRTSGSQETQYF.

This chain connects TRBV14 to TRBJ2-3, with 10 bases matching TRBD2. J gave up 5 bases and V 2 bases, and 7 bases lay outside the gene matches. The germline CDR1 and CDR2 sequences are SGHDN and FVKESK. CDR3 length: 16 residues. The CDR3 protein is CASSQWLAGARDTQYF. The CDR3 DNA reads as TGTGCCAGCAGCCAATGGCTAGCGGGAGCTAGAGATACGCAGTATTTT.

The chain joins TRBV18 to TRBJ2-5; unclear D gene. Germline V gives CDR1 KGHSH, CDR2 LQKENI. This CDR3 region has 15 residues. Trimming cost V 0 bases and J 6 bases, with 14 bases left between them. CDR3 DNA sequence: TGTGCCAGCTCACCACCGATGGGTCAAGTCAAGACCCAGTACTTC. Residues: CASSPPMGQVKTQYF.

The CDR3 loop is CASSPGFPSGSYNEQFF. The CDR3 nucleotides read TGTGCCAGCAGCCCAGGTTTCCCTAGCGGCTCCTACAATGAGCAGTTCTTC. The chain employs TRBV7-3 and TRBJ2-1; the match to TRBD2 covers 7 bases. With V trimmed by 5 bases and J by 0 bases, 10 bases remained unmatched. CDR1 and CDR2 (germline): SGHTA, FQGTGA. CDR3 length equals 17 residues.

The J gene is TRBJ1-5, the V gene TRBV18, with 8 bases that match TRBD1. Trimming at V came to 0 bases and at J to 2 bases, leaving 6 bases not matched to a gene. Germline assignment: CDR1 KGHSH and CDR2 LQKENI. The CDR3 runs 17 residues. CDR3 residues: CASSPPGQGAGNQPQHF. The CDR3 region has the DNA TGTGCCAGCTCACCACCAGGACAGGGCGCAGGCAATCAGCCCCAGCATTTT.

This chain uses TRBV5-1 with TRBJ2-1; D might be TRBD2 (8 bases). Germline V gene data show CDR1 as SGHRS and CDR2 as YFSETQ. CDR3 length equals 14 residues. Trimming stripped 0 bases from V and 13 bases from J, with 17 bases between. CDR3 sequence reads: CASSLDRQGLGQFF. In DNA, the CDR3 is TGCGCCAGCAGCTTGGACCGACAGGGACTAGGCCAGTTCTTC.

This chain connects TRBV11-2 to TRBJ2-7; 9 nucleotides agree with TRBD2. Germline V gene sequence: CDR1 SGHAT, CDR2 FQNNGV. This CDR3 region has 14 residues. Trimming removed 5 bases from V and 4 bases from J; junction bases left unmatched: 6. The CDR3 loop is CASSHISGGYEQYF. The CDR3 DNA reads as TGTGCCAGCAGCCATATTAGCGGGGGTTACGAGCAGTACTTC.

The CDR3, as DNA: TGCAGTGCCTCGACAGGACGGACCTACAATGAGCAGTTCTTC. Residues: CSASTGRTYNEQFF. The chain joins TRBV20-1 to TRBJ2-1, with a possible D match to TRBD1 (6 bases). The CDR3 has 14 residues. The V and J ends lost 6 bases and 2 bases respectively, with 14 bases between them. Germline CDR1 reads DFQATT; CDR2 reads SNEGSKA (reference sequence).

The chain links TRBV4-3 to TRBJ2-7, with a weak D call TRBD2 (6 bases). V was cut by 0 bases and J by 0 bases, with 9 bases left in between. Germline V CDR1 and CDR2: LGHNA, YSLEER. CDR3 length: 15 residues. The CDR3 spells CASSQEGGHSYEQYF. CDR3 DNA: TGCGCCAGCAGCCAAGAGGGAGGCCACTCCTACGAGCAGTACTTC.

This rearrangement joins TRBV5-1 to TRBJ1-2; D gene ambiguous. The V gene's germline CDR1 is SGHRS and CDR2 YFSETQ. The CDR3 sequence is 16 residues long. Between the trimmed V and J ends, which lost 4 bases and 0 bases, there was a span of 16 bases. The CDR3 loop reads CASSTDPGVPNYGYTF. The DNA of the CDR3 is TGCGCCAGCAGCACCGACCCGGGAGTCCCTAACTATGGCTACACCTTC.

The V call is TRBV20-1, the J call TRBJ1-1; TRBD1 might be the D (6 bases). V was shortened by 6 bases and J by 0 bases, with 11 bases between the two germline ends. The germline CDR1 and CDR2 sequences are DFQATT and SNEGSKA (reference sequence). The CDR3 is 13 residues long. Here the CDR3 DNA reads TGCAGTGCCGTTGGACAGATGAACACTGAAGCTTTCTTT. Protein: CSAVGQMNTEAFF.